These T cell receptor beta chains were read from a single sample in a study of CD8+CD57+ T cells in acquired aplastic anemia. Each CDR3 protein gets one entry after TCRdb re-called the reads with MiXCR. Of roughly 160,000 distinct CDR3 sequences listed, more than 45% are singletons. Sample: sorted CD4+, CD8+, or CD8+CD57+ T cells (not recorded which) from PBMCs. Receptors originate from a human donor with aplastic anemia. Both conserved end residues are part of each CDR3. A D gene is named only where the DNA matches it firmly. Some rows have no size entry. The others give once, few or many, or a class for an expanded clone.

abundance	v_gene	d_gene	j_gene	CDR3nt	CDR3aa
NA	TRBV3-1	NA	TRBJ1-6	TGTGCCAGCAGCCACCTACAGGGCGAGGCACCCCTCCACTTT	CASSHLQGEAPLHF
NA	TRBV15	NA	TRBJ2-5	TGTGCCACCGCGGCTAGCACGAACAATGAGCAGTACTTC	CATAASTNNEQYF
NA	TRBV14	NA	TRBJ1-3	TGTGCCAGCAGCCAATTCAACGAGGAGAACACCATATATTTT	CASSQFNEENTIYF
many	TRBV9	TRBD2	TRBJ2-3	TGTGCCAGCAGCGTAGTCCTAGCGGGGACAGATACGCAGTATTTT	CASSVVLAGTDTQYF
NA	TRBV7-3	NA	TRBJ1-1	TGTGCCAGCAGCTTAGGGTCGGGCACTGAAGCTTTCTTT	CASSLGSGTEAFF
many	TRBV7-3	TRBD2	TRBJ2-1	TGTGCCAGCAGCCGTATAGCGGGCTCCCCCTACAATGAGCAGTTCTTC	CASSRIAGSPYNEQFF
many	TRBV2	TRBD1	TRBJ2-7	TGTGCCAGCAGGAGGACAGGGACCTACGAGCAGTACTTC	CASRRTGTYEQYF
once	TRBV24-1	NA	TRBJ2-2	TGTGCCACCAGTGCGGGGCTAACGAACACCGGGGAGCTGTTTTTT	CATSAGLTNTGELFF
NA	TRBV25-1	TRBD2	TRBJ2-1	TGTGCCACGTCATTGGGAGGAGGAGGGAGGGGCAATGAGCAGTTCTTC	CATSLGGGGRGNEQFF
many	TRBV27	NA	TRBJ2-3	TGTGCCAGCTTACGAGCGGGCACAGATACGCAGTATTTT	CASLRAGTDTQYF
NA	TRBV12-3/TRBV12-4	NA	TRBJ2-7	TGTGCCAGCAGTTCCGTCGGCCGCTCCTACGAGCAGTACTTC	CASSSVGRSYEQYF
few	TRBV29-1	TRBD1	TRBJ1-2	TGCAGCGCGCGGACAGGGGGCCTCTATGGCTACACCTTC	CSARTGGLYGYTF
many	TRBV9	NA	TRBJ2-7	TGTGCCAGCAGCGTTTCAGGTACCTACGAGCAGTACTTC	CASSVSGTYEQYF
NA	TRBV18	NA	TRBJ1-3	TGTGCCAGCTCACCACCGGGTACCTTCTCTGGAAACACCATATATTTT	CASSPPGTFSGNTIYF
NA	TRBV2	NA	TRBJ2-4	TGTGCCAGCAGTAGGGGTCCAGGGGAGACCAAAAACATTCAGTACTTC	CASSRGPGETKNIQYF
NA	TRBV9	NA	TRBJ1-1	TGTGCCAGCAGCGCTCCGACAGGGAACACTGAAGCTTTCTTT	CASSAPTGNTEAFF
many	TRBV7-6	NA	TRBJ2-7	TGTGCCAGCAGCCGGGACTCCCTGGGGGAGCAGTACTTC	CASSRDSLGEQYF
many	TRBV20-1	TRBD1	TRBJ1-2	TGCAGTGCTACTAACAGGGGTAACTATGGCTACACCTTC	CSATNRGNYGYTF
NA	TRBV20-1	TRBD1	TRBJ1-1	TGCAGTGCTAGGGATACAGGGGAAACTGAAGCTTTCTTT	CSARDTGETEAFF
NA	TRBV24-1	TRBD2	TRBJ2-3	TGTGCCACCAGTGATCGACTAGCGGGAGAAGCAGATACGCAGTATTTT	CATSDRLAGEADTQYF
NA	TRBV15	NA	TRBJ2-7	TGTGCCACCAGCGGGTGGACTCAAACTTCCTACGAGCAGTACTTC	CATSGWTQTSYEQYF
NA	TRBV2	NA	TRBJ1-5	TGTGCCAGCACCGGACAGTACAATCAGCCCCAGCATTTT	CASTGQYNQPQHF
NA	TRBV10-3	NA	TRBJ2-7	TGTGCCACTAAGCCCGGGGGGCAGGCCTACGAGCAGTACTTC	CATKPGGQAYEQYF
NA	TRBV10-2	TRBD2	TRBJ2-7	TGCGCCAGCTCTCCGGGACTAGCGGGATCAGGGGAGCAGTACTTC	CASSPGLAGSGEQYF
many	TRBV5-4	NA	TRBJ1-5	TGTGCCAGCAGCTTGGGTATGGGACGACCGGGCCAGGGTTATCAGCCCCAGCATTTT	CASSLGMGRPGQGYQPQHF
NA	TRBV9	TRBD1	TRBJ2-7	TGTGCCAGCAGCGATGGGGGGACAGGGGCCTACGAGCAGTACTTC	CASSDGGTGAYEQYF
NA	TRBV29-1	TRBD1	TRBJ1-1	TGCAGCGTCGACGACAGGGGCGGCACTGAAGCTTTCTTT	CSVDDRGGTEAFF
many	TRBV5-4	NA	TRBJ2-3	TGTGCCAGCAGCTATGCTCAGGGCAGCACAGATACGCAGTATTTT	CASSYAQGSTDTQYF
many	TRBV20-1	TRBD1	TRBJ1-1	TGCAGTGCTGGCCGACAGGGGGCGGGAGAAGCTTTCTTT	CSAGRQGAGEAFF
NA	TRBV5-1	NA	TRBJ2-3	TGCGCCAGCAGCCCCCGCTGGGCAGCGGATACGCAGTATTTT	CASSPRWAADTQYF
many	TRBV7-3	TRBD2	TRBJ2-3	TGTGCCAGCAGCTTAAGGCGGGAGGACACAGATACGCAGTATTTT	CASSLRREDTDTQYF
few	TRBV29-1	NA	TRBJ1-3	TGCAGCGTTGAGGGCACTCCCTCTGGAAACACCATATATTTT	CSVEGTPSGNTIYF
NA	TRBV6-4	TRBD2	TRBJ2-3	TGTGCCAGCAGTGGGGGGACTAGCGGTACAGATACGCAGTATTTT	CASSGGTSGTDTQYF
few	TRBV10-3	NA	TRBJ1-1	TGTGCCATCAGTGAGTCGGCTGGGACTGAAGCTTTCTTT	CAISESAGTEAFF
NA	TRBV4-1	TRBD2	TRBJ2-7	TGCGCCAGCAGCCACCACAGCGGGGGGGCGGCCGAGCAGTACTTC	CASSHHSGGAAEQYF
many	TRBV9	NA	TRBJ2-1	TGTGCCAGTTCTTTCGGGAGCTACAATGAGCAGTTCTTC	CASSFGSYNEQFF
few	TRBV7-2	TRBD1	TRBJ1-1	TGTGCCAGCAGCTTAGGCGGGACAGTTAATTCTGAAGCTTTCTTT	CASSLGGTVNSEAFF
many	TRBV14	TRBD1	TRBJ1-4	TGTGCCAGTCAGAGGGACAGGGATGAAAAACTGTTTTTT	CASQRDRDEKLFF
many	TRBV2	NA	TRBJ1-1	TGTGCCAGCAATTCATGGTCGGCGAACACTGAAGCTTTCTTT	CASNSWSANTEAFF
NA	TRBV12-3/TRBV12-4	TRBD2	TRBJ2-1	TGTGCCAGCAGTCCCCGAGACTCAAGCGGGAGAATCAGGGACAATGAGCAGTTCTTC	CASSPRDSSGRIRDNEQFF
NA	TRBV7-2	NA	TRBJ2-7	TGTGCCAGCAGCTTGCCGTATCTGAACGAGCAGTACTTC	CASSLPYLNEQYF
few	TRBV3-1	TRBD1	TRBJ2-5	TGTGCCAGCAGCCAAGTGGACAGGGGAGAGACCCAGTACTTC	CASSQVDRGETQYF
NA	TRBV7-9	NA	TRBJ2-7	TGTGCCAGCAGCCAACAGCAAACCTACGAGCAGTACTTC	CASSQQQTYEQYF
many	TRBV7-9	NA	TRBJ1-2	TGTGCCAGCAGCTTAAAAACCGGGTTTAGGGAGGCGTGGGGCTACACCTTC	CASSLKTGFREAWGYTF
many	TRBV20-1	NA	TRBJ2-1	TGCAGTGCCACCCTTGCGGGGAGTGGGTCCTACAATGAGCAGTTCTTC	CSATLAGSGSYNEQFF
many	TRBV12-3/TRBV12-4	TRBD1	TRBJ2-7	TGTGCCAGCAGCCCGCAATTCCGGGCAGGGGGCTACGAGCAGTACTTC	CASSPQFRAGGYEQYF
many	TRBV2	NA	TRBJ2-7	TGTGCCAGTACAGGGACAACTACCTACGAGCAGTACTTC	CASTGTTTYEQYF
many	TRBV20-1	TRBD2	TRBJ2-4	TGCAGTGCTATGCCGGCCAAGCGGGAGTCGGACATTCAGTACTTC	CSAMPAKRESDIQYF
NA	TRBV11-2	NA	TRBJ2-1	TGTGCCAGCAGCTTAGAGGGGGCCTCCTACAATGAGCAGTTCTTC	CASSLEGASYNEQFF
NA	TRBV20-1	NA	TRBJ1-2	TGCAGTGCCACCGTCGGGACGGCCGCCTATGGCTACACCTTC	CSATVGTAAYGYTF
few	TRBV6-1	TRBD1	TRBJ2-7	TGTGCCAGCAGTGAAGACGGACAGGGTGACTACGAGCAGTACTTC	CASSEDGQGDYEQYF
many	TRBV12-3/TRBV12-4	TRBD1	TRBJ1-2	TGTGCCAGCACCGAACAGGGGTTCGATGGCTACACCTTC	CASTEQGFDGYTF
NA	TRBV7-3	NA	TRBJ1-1	TGTGCCAGCAGCTCCGGGACGAACACTGAGGCTTTCTTT	CASSSGTNTEAFF
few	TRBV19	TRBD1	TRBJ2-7	TGTGCCAGTACTTTCGGGACAGGGGCTTACGAGCAGTACTTC	CASTFGTGAYEQYF